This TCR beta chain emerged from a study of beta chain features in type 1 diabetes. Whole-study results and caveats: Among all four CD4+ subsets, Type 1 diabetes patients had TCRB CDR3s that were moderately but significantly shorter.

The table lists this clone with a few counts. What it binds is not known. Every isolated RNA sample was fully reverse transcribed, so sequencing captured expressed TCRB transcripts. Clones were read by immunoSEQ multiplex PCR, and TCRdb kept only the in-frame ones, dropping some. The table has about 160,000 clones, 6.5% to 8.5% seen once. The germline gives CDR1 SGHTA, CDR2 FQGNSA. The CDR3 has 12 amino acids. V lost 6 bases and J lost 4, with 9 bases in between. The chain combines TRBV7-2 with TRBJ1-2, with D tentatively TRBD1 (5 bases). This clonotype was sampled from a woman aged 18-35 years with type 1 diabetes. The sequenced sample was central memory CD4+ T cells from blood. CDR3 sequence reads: CASSWTSYGYTF. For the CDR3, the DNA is TGTGCCAGCAGTTGGACAAGCTATGGCTACACCTTC.